This is a list of T cell receptor beta chains from one sample in a study of T cells in Graves' hyperthyroidism and ophthalmopathy. Via MiXCR, TCRdb re-called the multiplex PCR reads, giving one row per CDR3 protein. The data show about 290,000 distinct CDR3 sequences, roughly 13% seen once. Sequenced input: blood. The receptors derive from a woman in her thirties or forties with Graves' hyperthyroidism. Both conserved end residues are trimmed from each CDR3. The order of the fields is D gene, clone size, V gene, J gene, CDR3 protein. The D gene is left open where the match is weak. Clone size, where shown, is once, few, many, or a class for clones that have expanded.

d_gene: TRBD1; abundance: many; v_gene: TRBV12-3/TRBV12-4; j_gene: TRBJ1-5; CDR3aa: ASSGIGTGYQPQH
d_gene: NA; abundance: few; v_gene: TRBV6-1; j_gene: TRBJ1-5; CDR3aa: ASSEARGRGNQPQH
d_gene: NA; abundance: many; v_gene: TRBV5-6; j_gene: TRBJ1-2; CDR3aa: ASSYSPGGELGYT
d_gene: NA; abundance: many; v_gene: TRBV2; j_gene: TRBJ2-5; CDR3aa: ASTSGLLEETQY
d_gene: NA; abundance: many; v_gene: TRBV30; j_gene: TRBJ2-7; CDR3aa: AWSVSYEQY
d_gene: NA; abundance: many; v_gene: TRBV20-1; j_gene: TRBJ1-1; CDR3aa: SASEQALRRRDTEAF
d_gene: NA; abundance: many; v_gene: TRBV2; j_gene: TRBJ2-1; CDR3aa: AGQAGTSRNEQF
d_gene: TRBD2; abundance: NA; v_gene: TRBV19; j_gene: TRBJ2-1; CDR3aa: ASRTSGRGNEQF
d_gene: TRBD1; abundance: many; v_gene: TRBV18; j_gene: TRBJ1-2; CDR3aa: ASSWGQSSYGYT
d_gene: NA; abundance: many; v_gene: TRBV7-3; j_gene: TRBJ1-1; CDR3aa: ASSPDSNTEAF
d_gene: NA; abundance: many; v_gene: TRBV6-5; j_gene: TRBJ2-3; CDR3aa: ASSYSSGTTDTQY
d_gene: NA; abundance: many; v_gene: TRBV2; j_gene: TRBJ2-7; CDR3aa: ASKRTLFYEQY
d_gene: TRBD1; abundance: many; v_gene: TRBV2; j_gene: TRBJ2-1; CDR3aa: ASSFLIDRDDEQF
d_gene: TRBD1; abundance: NA; v_gene: TRBV5-1; j_gene: TRBJ2-5; CDR3aa: ASSPSGTGEQETQY